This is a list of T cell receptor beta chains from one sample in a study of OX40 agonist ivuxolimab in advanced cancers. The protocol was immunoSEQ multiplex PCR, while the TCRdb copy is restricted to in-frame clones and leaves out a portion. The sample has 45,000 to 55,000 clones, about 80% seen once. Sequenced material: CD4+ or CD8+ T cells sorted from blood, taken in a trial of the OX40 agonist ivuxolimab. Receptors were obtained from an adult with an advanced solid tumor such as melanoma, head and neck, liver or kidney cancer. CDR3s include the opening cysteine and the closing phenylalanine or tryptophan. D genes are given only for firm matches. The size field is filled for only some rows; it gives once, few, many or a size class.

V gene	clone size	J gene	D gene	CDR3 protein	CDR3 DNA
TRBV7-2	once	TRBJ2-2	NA	CASSLARGVAGELFF	TGTGCCAGCAGCTTGGCTAGGGGAGTGGCCGGGGAGCTGTTTTTT
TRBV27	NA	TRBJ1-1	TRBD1	CASSLSGTGVTEAFF	TGTGCCAGCAGTTTATCCGGGACAGGGGTTACTGAAGCTTTCTTT
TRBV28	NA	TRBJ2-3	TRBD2	CASSKRASGSVVSDTQYF	TGTGCCAGCAGTAAACGGGCTAGCGGGAGTGTTGTCTCAGATACGCAGTATTTT
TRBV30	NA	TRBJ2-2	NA	CAWRRGRLANTGGLFF	TGTGCCTGGAGAAGGGGTCGGCTTGCTAACACCGGGGGGCTGTTTTTT
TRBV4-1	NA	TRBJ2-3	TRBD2	CASSQAPPIGGSMGTDTQYF	TGCGCCAGCAGCCAGGCCCCCCCAATAGGCGGGAGTATGGGCACAGATACGCAGTATTTT
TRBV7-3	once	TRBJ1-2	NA	CASSGRTDGFTGYTF	TGTGCCAGCAGCGGTCGGACAGACGGGTTTACGGGCTACACCTTC
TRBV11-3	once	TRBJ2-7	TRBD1	CASSPGQGNTYEQYF	TGTGCCAGCAGCCCCGGACAGGGGAACACCTACGAGCAGTACTTC
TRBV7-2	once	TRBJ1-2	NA	CASSPEGSYGYTF	TGTGCCAGCAGCCCTGAGGGGAGCTATGGCTACACCTTC
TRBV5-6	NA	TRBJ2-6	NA	CASSLGSGYSGANVLTF	TGTGCCAGCAGCTTGGGGTCGGGGTACTCTGGGGCCAACGTCCTGACTTTC
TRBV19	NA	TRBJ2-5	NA	CASSPPGGTQYF	TGTGCCAGTAGTCCCCCGGGCGGGACCCAGTACTTC
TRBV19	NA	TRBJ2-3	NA	CASSMGGLRTDTQYF	TGTGCCAGTAGTATGGGGGGACTTCGCACAGATACGCAGTATTTT
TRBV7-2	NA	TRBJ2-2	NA	CASSLAGGRGELFF	TGTGCCAGCAGCTTAGCGGGAGGTCGGGGGGAGCTGTTTTTT
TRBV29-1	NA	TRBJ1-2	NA	CSAYRDPGWGYTF	TGCAGCGCTTACCGGGACCCTGGATGGGGCTACACCTTC
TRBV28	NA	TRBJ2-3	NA	CASSLDQGRITDTQYF	TGTGCCAGCAGTTTAGACCAGGGGAGAATCACAGATACGCAGTATTTT
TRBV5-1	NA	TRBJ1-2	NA	CASSLEDGEGYTF	TGCGCCAGCAGCTTGGAGGACGGGGAAGGCTACACCTTC
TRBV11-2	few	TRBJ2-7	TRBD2	CASSMLAGGREQYF	TGTGCCAGCAGCATGCTAGCGGGAGGGCGAGAGCAGTACTTC
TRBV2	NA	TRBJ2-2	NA	CASSVRRGYTGELFF	TGTGCCAGCAGTGTGCGCAGGGGATACACCGGGGAGCTGTTTTTT
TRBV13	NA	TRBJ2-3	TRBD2	CASSFWLAGAAQYF	TGTGCCAGCAGCTTTTGGCTAGCGGGAGCCGCGCAGTATTTT
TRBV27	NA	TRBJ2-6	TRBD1	CASLPSGRGYTGANVLTF	TGTGCCAGCCTGCCCAGCGGCAGGGGGTATACTGGGGCCAACGTCCTGACTTTC
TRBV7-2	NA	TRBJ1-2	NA	CASSPGTTGGYTF	TGTGCCAGCAGCCCCGGGACAACGGGCGGCTACACCTTC